Sequencing of this T cell receptor (beta chain) was carried out in a study of OX40 agonist ivuxolimab in advanced cancers. For the study at large: In this cohort, patients received ivuxolimab, an agonistic anti-OX40 (CD134) antibody. Each patient was given ivuxolimab into a vein every 2 weeks, at 0.01 to 10 mg/kg. The eligibility criteria allowed prior anti-PD-1, anti-PD-L1 or anti-CTLA-4 therapy, and around 38% had some. Notes on the study in general: Some nonresponders likewise displayed low normalized T-cell clonal expansion.

Repertoires were generated with immunoSEQ multiplex PCR, while TCRdb's copy carries only in-frame clones and drops some. The sample has over 90,000 clones, around 94% seen once. A remark on this clone: No antigen is known for it.

The specimen comprised CD4+ or CD8+ T cells sorted from blood, sampled in a trial of the OX40 agonist ivuxolimab. This clonotype was obtained from an adult with an advanced solid tumor such as melanoma, head and neck, liver or kidney cancer.

The CDR3 DNA follows: TGTGCCAGCAGTTCCGCGGCTCCCCTCCTTGAGCAGTTCTTC. Translation gives CASSSAAPLLEQFF. The chain combines TRBV7-2 with TRBJ2-1; D call uncertain. Germline V lookup: CDR1 SGHTA, CDR2 FQGNSA. The CDR3 is made up of 14 amino acids. The V gene lost 6 bases and the J gene lost 9 bases, with 18 bases spanning the gap.